This T cell receptor beta chain was profiled in a study of shared clonotypes between healthy human individuals. Looking at the study overall: CD4 naive and memory got three plates each, CD8 naive two, CD8 memory one. Broader study findings: Relative to clonotypes present in all four donors, those not shared had lower generation probabilities. There were few donors, and this limited the genetic and exposure-history diversity represented.

CDR1 and CDR2 (germline): SNHLY, FYNNEI. V was trimmed by 6 bases and J by 0 bases, leaving 9 bases between them. The CDR3 sequence is 14 residues long. Regarding this clone: Its antigen is not identified.

Method: immunoSEQ multiplex PCR; TCRdb's copy keeps in-frame clones and lacks some. The sample has roughly 410,000 clones, approximately 96% seen once. CD45RO+ cells plus CCR7-negative CD45RA+ TemRA cells formed CD8 memory. This sequence originates from a man younger than 45 in good health. Material: memory CD8+ T cells sorted from blood. Subset here: CD45RO+ cells pooled with CCR7-negative TemRA cells. The gene calls are TRBV2 and TRBJ1-3; D not resolved. This chain's CDR3 is CASSGVFSGNTIYF. CDR3 sequence (DNA): TGTGCCAGCAGCGGGGTATTCTCTGGAAACACCATATATTTT.